The 32 T cell receptor beta chains reported below all come from one sample, sequenced in a study of T cell responses to AZD1222 COVID-19 vaccine. The method was immunoSEQ multiplex PCR; TCRdb's version includes in-frame clones alone and lacks a portion of them. The sample lists 120,000 or so clones; around 89% were seen once. Here the sequenced sample was peripheral blood, taken on day 0 of MenACWY control vaccination. The receptors stem from an adult in good health.

The V call is TRBV28, the J call TRBJ1-1; 9 positions match TRBD1. The CDR3 length is 16 residues. The ends lost 5 bases at V and 3 bases at J; junction bases unmatched: 10. CDR1 is MDHEN and CDR2 is SYDVKM in the germline V gene. The CDR3 DNA is TGTGCCAGCAGTCCACGACAGGGGGGTTTTTACACTGAAGCTTTCTTT. Protein: CASSPRQGGFYTEAFF.

The chain links TRBV11-2 to TRBJ2-3, with TRBD2 matching over 9 bases. Trimming removed 5 bases from V and 6 bases from J; junction bases left unmatched: 3. The CDR3 runs 13 residues. CDR1 and CDR2 from the germline V gene are SGHAT and FQNNGV. In DNA form, the CDR3 reads TGTGCCAGCAGCGCCAGCGGGGGGGATACGCAGTATTTT. This sequence encodes CASSASGGDTQYF.

This chain connects TRBV20-1 to TRBJ1-1; D is unresolved. The CDR3 length is 13 residues. The germline V and J ends were trimmed by 4 bases and 0 bases, with 9 bases remaining between them. Germline V gene data show CDR1 as DFQATT and CDR2 as SNEGSKA (reference sequence). This chain's CDR3 is CSATDTLNTEAFF. CDR3 bases: TGCAGTGCTACTGACACCTTGAACACTGAAGCTTTCTTT.

In its sample, this clone was seen once. The genes are TRBV5-6 and TRBJ1-2, with 7 bases identical to TRBD1. Germline CDR1 is SGHDT and CDR2 is YYEEEE. Germline trimming cut 6 bases from V and 4 bases from J; bases unmatched to any gene: 9. The CDR3 totals 14 residues. The CDR3, as DNA: TGTGCCAGCACCGTTTGGGACAGTCCCTATGGCTACACCTTC. Protein product: CASTVWDSPYGYTF.

The chain links TRBV6-5 to TRBJ2-3; D remains unclear. Germline lookup yields CDR1 MNHEY and CDR2 SVGAGI. This CDR3 spans 12 amino acids. V was shortened by 10 bases and J by 4 bases, with 12 bases between the two germline ends. CDR3 nucleotides: TGTGCCATCACGAAAGTCGCAGATACGCAGTATTTT. It encodes CAITKVADTQYF.

This chain links TRBV28 with TRBJ1-2; D remains unclear. This CDR3 region has 17 residues. The V and J ends lost 8 bases and 3 bases respectively, with 25 bases between them. CDR1 is MDHEN and CDR2 is SYDVKM in the germline V gene. This CDR3 reads CASFSRAAAHLDYGYTF. In nucleotides, the CDR3 is TGTGCCAGCTTCAGTCGGGCCGCCGCGCATCTCGACTATGGCTACACCTTC.

The chain uses TRBV9 and TRBJ2-5; 9 bases map to TRBD2. The CDR3 has 14 amino acids. The V gene end was trimmed by 0 bases and the J gene end by 9 bases; junction bases not matched to a gene: 6. Germline assignment: CDR1 SGDLS and CDR2 YYNGEE. This CDR3 is CASSVDFGGRAQYF. CDR3 nucleotide sequence: TGTGCCAGCAGCGTAGACTTTGGCGGGAGGGCCCAGTACTTC.

CDR3 sequence (DNA): TGTGCCAGCAGCTTGGGTCAGTACAATGAGCAGTTCTTC. Protein product: CASSLGQYNEQFF. V is TRBV5-8 and J is TRBJ2-1; D is unresolved. The CDR3 sequence is 13 residues long. Trimming pared 0 bases from V and 4 bases from J, leaving 5 bases between. The germline V gene has CDR1 SGHTS and CDR2 YDEGEE.

This clone was picked up one time. This sequence joins TRBV5-1 and TRBJ1-2; unclear D gene. The CDR3 length is 16 residues. The V end was cut by 4 bases, the J end by 1 base, with 17 bases between. The germline V gene encodes CDR1 SGHRS and CDR2 YFSETQ. As DNA, the CDR3 is TGCGCCAGCAGCGTCCTAGGAGGGTCCTATAACTATGGCTACACCTTC. Encoded protein: CASSVLGGSYNYGYTF.

V usage is TRBV20-1 and J usage is TRBJ2-7; TRBD2 matches at 12 bases. With V trimmed by 3 bases and J by 6 bases, 6 bases remained unmatched. The CDR3 runs 14 residues. Germline-derived CDR1 and CDR2 are DFQATT and SNEGSKA (reference sequence). Here the CDR3 DNA reads TGCAGTGCTAGTCTGACTAGCGGGAGCAGCGAGCAGTACTTC. This encodes CSASLTSGSSEQYF.

The chain couples TRBV9 to TRBJ2-5; 12 bases are shared with TRBD2. This CDR3 has 15 residues. Looked up from germline, CDR1 is SGDLS and CDR2 is YYNGEE. Losses at the gene ends were 1 base for V and 5 bases for J; bases not matched to a gene: 3. The DNA for the CDR3 is TGTGCCAGCAGCGTACGGACTAGCGGGACGGAGACCCAGTACTTC. The encoded protein is CASSVRTSGTETQYF. The full variable domain, completed using reference TRBV9 and TRBJ2-5, is DSGVTQTPKHLITATGQRVTLRCSPRSGDLSVYWYQQSLDQGLQFLIQYYNGEERAKGNILERFSAQQFPDLHSELNLSSLELGDSALYFCASSVRTSGTETQYFGPGTRLLVL.

The gene calls are TRBV21-1 and TRBJ1-2; the table's TRBD1 call for D was not verified on the DNA. TRBV21-1 is an annotated pseudogene. The CDR3 consists of 16 residues. The CDR3 loop reads CASSNKIGTGGQGYTF. CDR3 nucleotides: TGTGCCAGCAGCAATAAAATTGGGACAGGGGGCCAAGGCTACACCTTC.

V and J are TRBV7-2 and TRBJ2-1; the D gene is possibly TRBD2 (7 bases). The V end lost 1 base, the J end lost 8 bases, and 12 bases lay between the germline ends. The CDR3 contains 14 residues. The germline gives CDR1 SGHTA, CDR2 FQGNSA. DNA of the CDR3: TGTGCCAGCAGCTTAGGGGGGGGCGTTTATGAGCAGTTCTTC. This sequence encodes CASSLGGGVYEQFF.

The chain couples TRBV10-3 to TRBJ2-1; 7 nucleotides align to TRBD2. Germline V lookup: CDR1 ENHRY, CDR2 SYGVKD. CDR3 length: 17 residues. V lost 7 bases, J lost 8 bases, and 20 bases stayed unmatched. The CDR3 region is CAIKGSGPSGPLDEQFF. DNA of the CDR3: TGTGCCATCAAGGGCAGCGGGCCTAGCGGACCCTTGGATGAGCAGTTCTTC.

The rearrangement links TRBV4-1 to TRBJ1-2; D may be TRBD1 (6 bases). The V end was cut by 1 base, the J end by 8 bases, with 14 bases between. Germline CDR1 is MGHRA and CDR2 is YSYEKL. The CDR3 sequence is 14 residues long. Written as DNA, the CDR3 is TGCGCCAGCAGCCAAGTTGAGGGGGTGGGCGGCTACACCTTC. It specifies CASSQVEGVGGYTF.

The V and J genes are TRBV19 and TRBJ1-5; unclear D gene. The V and J ends lost 7 bases and 7 bases respectively, with 11 bases between them. Germline V CDR1 and CDR2: LNHDA, SQIVND (reference sequence). This CDR3 contains 12 residues. CDR3 coding DNA: TGTGCCAGTAACATAAAAGGGCAGCCCCAGCATTTT. Its protein is CASNIKGQPQHF.

Comments on this clone: With a much larger clone just one base away, this may be a read error. The sample contains more than one DNA sequence encoding this CDR3. The chain recombines TRBV9 with TRBJ1-6, with D possibly TRBD1 on 6 matching bases. Germline values: CDR1 SGDLS, CDR2 YYNGEE. V was trimmed by 3 bases and J by 10 bases, leaving 8 bases between them. The CDR3 spans 12 residues. CDR3 nucleotide sequence: TGTGCCAGCAGCGAGGGGGGATCACCCCTCCACTTT. This sequence encodes CASSEGGSPLHF.

The V gene is TRBV9, the J gene TRBJ2-4, with 13 bases identical to TRBD2. The CDR3 has 16 residues. Looked up from germline, CDR1 is SGDLS and CDR2 is YYNGEE. The V and J ends lost 4 bases and 2 bases, in that order; junction bases with no gene match: 3. The CDR3: CASSPTSGRSKNIQYF. For the CDR3, the DNA is TGTGCCAGCAGCCCGACTAGCGGGAGGTCCAAAAACATTCAGTACTTC.

The chain joins TRBV12-3 or TRBV12-4 to TRBJ1-5, with D perhaps matching TRBD1 (5 bases). V lost 3 bases and J 5 bases, leaving 8 bases between the germline ends. There are 13 residues in the CDR3. CDR3 residues: CASSFGGYQPQHF. For the CDR3, the DNA is TGTGCCAGCAGTTTTGGGGGGTATCAGCCCCAGCATTTT.

V usage is TRBV19 and J usage is TRBJ2-7, with D perhaps being TRBD1 or TRBD2 (6 bases each). CDR3 length: 16 amino acids. The germline V and J ends were trimmed by 7 bases and 4 bases, with 23 bases remaining between them. From germline, CDR1 is LNHDA and CDR2 SQIVND (reference sequence). CDR3 nucleotides: TGTGCCAGTAACGCAAAGGGGGAAGAGGGGACTTACGAGCAGTACTTC. Amino acid sequence: CASNAKGEEGTYEQYF.

The rearrangement joins TRBV12-3 or TRBV12-4 to TRBJ2-7; D remains ambiguous. The CDR3 covers 13 residues. Trimming removed 5 bases from V and 4 bases from J, with 12 bases in between. The DNA for the CDR3 is TGTGCCAGCAGTCGCAGTGGATCGTACGAGCAGTACTTC. It translates to CASSRSGSYEQYF.

The chain recombines TRBV6-5 with TRBJ1-3; D not certain. The V end was cut by 5 bases, the J end by 0 bases, with 8 bases between. Germline V CDR1 and CDR2: MNHEY, SVGAGI. This CDR3 is built from 14 residues. This chain's CDR3 is CASSLLSSGNTIYF. CDR3 DNA sequence: TGTGCCAGCAGTCTCCTGAGCTCTGGAAACACCATATATTTT.

CDR3 protein: CSSSFGTSLYNEQFF. The CDR3 DNA sequence: TGCAGCTCTTCTTTTGGGACTAGCCTCTACAATGAGCAGTTCTTC. The chain employs TRBV29-1 and TRBJ2-1, with 9 nucleotides matching TRBD2. The CDR3 contains 15 residues. CDR1 and CDR2 from the germline V gene are SQVTM and ANQGSEA. The trim removed 8 bases at V and 3 bases at J, leaving 11 bases unmatched.

This chain links TRBV7-6 with TRBJ1-2; a weak D match, TRBD1 (5 bases). Germline CDR1 reads SGHVS; CDR2 reads FNYEAQ. There are 15 residues in the CDR3. Trimming cost V 5 bases and J 6 bases, with 19 bases left between them. CDR3 sequence (DNA): TGTGCCAGCAGCCCCGCGCGGGGGGAGGTACATGGCTACACCTTC. As protein: CASSPARGEVHGYTF.

In its sample, this clone was seen once. The chain employs TRBV12-3 or TRBV12-4 and TRBJ1-2, with a tentative D call TRBD1 (6 bases). This CDR3 has 13 residues. The V and J ends lost 6 bases and 8 bases respectively, with 16 bases between them. CDR3 in amino acids: CASSLTGSGGYTF. The CDR3 DNA reads TGTGCCAGCAGCCTTACAGGGAGTGGAGGCTACACCTTC.

This clone was counted once. The rearrangement joins TRBV24-1 to TRBJ2-1, with D possibly matching TRBD1 (5 bases). CDR3 length: 15 amino acids. The germline gives CDR1 KGHDR, CDR2 SFDVKD. The V end lost 4 bases, the J end lost 6 bases, and 15 bases lay between the germline ends. This CDR3 reads CATSDTMTVSNEQFF. The CDR3 bases are TGTGCCACCAGTGACACAATGACAGTATCCAATGAGCAGTTCTTC.

This sequence joins TRBV27 and TRBJ1-1, with TRBD1 matching over 10 bases. Germline CDR1 is MNHEY and CDR2 is SMNVEV (reference sequence). This CDR3 contains 17 residues. V lost 3 bases to trimming and J lost 0 bases; unmatched junction nucleotides: 7. This chain's CDR3 is CASSFRRDRGMNTEAFF. The CDR3 nucleotides are TGTGCCAGCAGTTTCCGCCGGGACAGGGGAATGAACACTGAAGCTTTCTTT.

V and J are TRBV6-4 and TRBJ2-2; 8 bases match TRBD1. The V and J ends lost 0 bases and 6 bases, in that order; junction bases with no gene match: 9. Germline CDR1 and CDR2: MRHNA and SNTAGT. The CDR3 totals 17 residues. The CDR3 DNA is TGTGCCAGCAGTGACTCGAACACAGGGGGTGAATCCGGGGAGCTGTTTTTT. Translated, it gives CASSDSNTGGESGELFF.

The chain links TRBV5-1 to TRBJ2-7; 13 positions match TRBD2. The junction had 7 bases not matched to a gene; V was cut back by 0 bases and J by 7 bases. Germline V CDR1 and CDR2: SGHRS, YFSETQ. The CDR3 runs to 16 residues. CDR3 sequence (DNA): TGCGCCAGCAGCTTGGCTTTACTAGCGGGAGGGCCAGAGCAGTACTTC. Encoded protein: CASSLALLAGGPEQYF.

The rearrangement uses TRBV5-4 and TRBJ1-3, with D possibly being TRBD1 (5 bases). The CDR3 is made up of 15 amino acids. In germline, CDR1 is SGHNT, CDR2 YYREEE (reference sequence). The germline V and J ends were trimmed by 0 bases and 2 bases, with 9 bases remaining between them. The CDR3 DNA reads as TGTGCCAGCAGCTTGGGTCCAGGGACTGGAAACACCATATATTTT. Amino acid sequence: CASSLGPGTGNTIYF.

The chain has TRBV6-5 and TRBJ1-5; D is unresolved. V was shortened by 4 bases and J by 2 bases, with 3 bases between the two germline ends. Germline V gene data show CDR1 as MNHEY and CDR2 as SVGAGI. The CDR3 length is 12 residues. In DNA, the CDR3 is TGTGCCAGCAGTTCGGGCAATCAGCCCCAGCATTTT. This codes for CASSSGNQPQHF.

This chain joins TRBV6-5 and TRBJ2-7, with 11 bases identical to TRBD1. The CDR3 contains 15 residues. Losses at the gene ends were 6 bases for V and 7 bases for J; bases not matched to a gene: 11. Germline V CDR1 and CDR2: MNHEY, SVGAGI. CDR3 coding DNA: TGTGCCAGCAGCCCACACGGACAGGGGGCGGGGGAGCAGTACTTC. It yields the protein CASSPHGQGAGEQYF.